This T cell receptor beta chain derives from a study of blood T cell repertoires in COVID-19. V dropped 2 bases and J dropped 5 bases, with 15 bases sitting between them. Germline-derived CDR1 and CDR2 are SGHAT and FQNNGV. CDR3 length equals 15 residues. Produced via immunoSEQ multiplex PCR; TCRdb's table is partial and in-frame only. The sample has 250,000 or so clones, approximately 90% seen once; the top ten hold roughly 2.6%. V is TRBV11-2 and J is TRBJ2-5, with D possibly being TRBD2 (6 bases). The clonotype comes from a woman in her twenties or thirties with acute COVID-19. Sequencing was carried out using PBMCs or T cells enriched from blood (not recorded which). The CDR3 DNA follows: TGTGCCAGCAGCTTACTCGGGGGAGTGGGGGAGACCCAGTACTTC. It encodes CASSLLGGVGETQYF. The variable domain in full, completed from reference TRBV11-2 and TRBJ2-5, reads EAGVAQSPRYKIIEKRQSVAFWCNPISGHATLYWYQQILGQGPKLLIQFQNNGVVDDSQLPKDRFSAERLKGVDSTLKIQPAKLEDSAVYLCASSLLGGVGETQYFGPGTRLLVL.